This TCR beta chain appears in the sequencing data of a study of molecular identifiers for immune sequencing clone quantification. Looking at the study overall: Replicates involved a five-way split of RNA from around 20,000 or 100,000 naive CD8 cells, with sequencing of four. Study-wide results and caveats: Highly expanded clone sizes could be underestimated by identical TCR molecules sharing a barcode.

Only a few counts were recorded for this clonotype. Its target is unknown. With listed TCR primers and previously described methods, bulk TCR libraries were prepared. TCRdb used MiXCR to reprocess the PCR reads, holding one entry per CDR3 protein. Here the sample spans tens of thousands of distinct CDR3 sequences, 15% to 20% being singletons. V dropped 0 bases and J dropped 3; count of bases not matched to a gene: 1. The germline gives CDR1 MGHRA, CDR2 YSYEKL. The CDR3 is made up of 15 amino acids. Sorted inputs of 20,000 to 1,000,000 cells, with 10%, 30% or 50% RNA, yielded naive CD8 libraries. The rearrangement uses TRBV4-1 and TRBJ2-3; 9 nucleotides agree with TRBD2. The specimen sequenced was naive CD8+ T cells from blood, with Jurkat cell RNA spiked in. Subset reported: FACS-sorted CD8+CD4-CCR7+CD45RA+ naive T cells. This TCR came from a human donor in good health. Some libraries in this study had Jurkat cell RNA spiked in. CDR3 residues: CASSQDGLATDTQYF. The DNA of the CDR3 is TGCGCCAGCAGCCAAGATGGACTAGCGACAGATACGCAGTATTTT.